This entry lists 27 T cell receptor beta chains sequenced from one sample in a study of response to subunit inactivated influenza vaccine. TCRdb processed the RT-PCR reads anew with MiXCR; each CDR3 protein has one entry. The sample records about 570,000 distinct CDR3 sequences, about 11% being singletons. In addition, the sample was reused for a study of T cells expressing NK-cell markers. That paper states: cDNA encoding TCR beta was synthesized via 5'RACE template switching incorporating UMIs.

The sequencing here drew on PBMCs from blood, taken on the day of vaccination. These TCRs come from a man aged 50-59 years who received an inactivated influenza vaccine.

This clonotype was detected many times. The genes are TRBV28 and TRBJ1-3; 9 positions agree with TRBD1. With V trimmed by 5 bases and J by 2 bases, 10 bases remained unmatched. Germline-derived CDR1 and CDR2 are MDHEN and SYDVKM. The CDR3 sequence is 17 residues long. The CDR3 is CASSLPFGTGPGNTIYF. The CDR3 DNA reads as TGTGCCAGCAGTCTACCTTTTGGGACAGGGCCTGGAAACACCATATATTTT.

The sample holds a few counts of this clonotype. The CDR3 DNA is TGTGCCAGCAGGAGAGACTCTCCTGGCACAGATACGCAGTATTTT. Protein product: CASRRDSPGTDTQYF. The V and J genes are TRBV6-1 and TRBJ2-3; D gene uncertain. Trimming left V 6 bases short and J 1 base short, with 14 bases between. Germline CDR1 and CDR2: MNHNS and SASEGT. CDR3 length: 15 amino acids.

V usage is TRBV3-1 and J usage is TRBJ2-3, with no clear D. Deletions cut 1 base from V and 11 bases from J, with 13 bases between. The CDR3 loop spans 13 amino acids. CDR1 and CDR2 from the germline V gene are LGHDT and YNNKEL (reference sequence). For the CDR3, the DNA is TGTGCCAGCAGCCAAGGGCCCACTTTGGAGCAGTATTTT. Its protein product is CASSQGPTLEQYF.

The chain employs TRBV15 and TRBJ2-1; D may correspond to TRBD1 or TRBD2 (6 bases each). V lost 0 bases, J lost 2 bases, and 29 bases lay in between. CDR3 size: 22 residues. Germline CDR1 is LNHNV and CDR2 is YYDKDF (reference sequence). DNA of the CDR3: TGTGCCACCAGCAGAGACCAAGGGGGGCCGGAGTTGTGGCGGATACCCTACAATGAGCAGTTCTTC. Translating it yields CATSRDQGGPELWRIPYNEQFF.

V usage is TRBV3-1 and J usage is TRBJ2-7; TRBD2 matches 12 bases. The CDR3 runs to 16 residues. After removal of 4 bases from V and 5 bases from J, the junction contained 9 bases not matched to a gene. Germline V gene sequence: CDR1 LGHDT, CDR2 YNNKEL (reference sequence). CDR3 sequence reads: CASSRQGLAGPNEQYF. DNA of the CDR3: TGTGCCAGCAGCCGTCAAGGACTAGCGGGACCCAACGAGCAGTACTTC.

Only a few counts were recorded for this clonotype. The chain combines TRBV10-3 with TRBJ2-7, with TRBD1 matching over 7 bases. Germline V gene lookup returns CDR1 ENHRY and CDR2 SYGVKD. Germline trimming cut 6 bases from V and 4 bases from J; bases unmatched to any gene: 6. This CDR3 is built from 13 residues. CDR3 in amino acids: CAIRTGQSYEQYF. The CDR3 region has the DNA TGTGCCATCAGGACGGGACAGAGTTACGAGCAGTACTTC.

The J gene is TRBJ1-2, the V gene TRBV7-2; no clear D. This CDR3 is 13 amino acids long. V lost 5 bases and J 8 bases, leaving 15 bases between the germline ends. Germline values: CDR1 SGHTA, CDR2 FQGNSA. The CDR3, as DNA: TGTGCCAGCAGCCCCGGGAGGGATGGCGGCTACACCTTC. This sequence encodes CASSPGRDGGYTF.

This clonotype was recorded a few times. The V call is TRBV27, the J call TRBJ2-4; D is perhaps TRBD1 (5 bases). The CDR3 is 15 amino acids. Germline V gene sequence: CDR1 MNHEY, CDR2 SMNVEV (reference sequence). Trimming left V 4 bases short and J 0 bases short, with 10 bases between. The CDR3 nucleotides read TGTGCCAGCAGTTATACAGGTTTAGCCAAAAACATTCAGTACTTC. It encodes CASSYTGLAKNIQYF.

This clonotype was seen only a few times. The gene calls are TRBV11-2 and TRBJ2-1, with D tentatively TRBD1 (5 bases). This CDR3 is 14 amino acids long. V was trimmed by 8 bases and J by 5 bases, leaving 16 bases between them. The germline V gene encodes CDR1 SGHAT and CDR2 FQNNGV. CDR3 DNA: TGTGCCAGCCCCAACCAGGGAAATCACAATGAGCAGTTCTTC. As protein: CASPNQGNHNEQFF.

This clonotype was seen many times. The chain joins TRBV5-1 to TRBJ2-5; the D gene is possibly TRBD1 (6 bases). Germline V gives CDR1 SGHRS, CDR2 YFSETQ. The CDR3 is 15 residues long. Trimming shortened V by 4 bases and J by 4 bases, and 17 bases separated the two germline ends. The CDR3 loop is CASSQDSHGGETQYF. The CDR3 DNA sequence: TGCGCCAGCAGCCAGGACAGCCATGGGGGAGAGACCCAGTACTTC.

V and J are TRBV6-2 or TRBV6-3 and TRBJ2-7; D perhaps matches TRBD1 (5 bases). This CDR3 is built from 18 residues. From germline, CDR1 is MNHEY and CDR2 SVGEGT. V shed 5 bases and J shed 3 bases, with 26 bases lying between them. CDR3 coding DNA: TGTGCCAGCAGTAACCGACGCCAGGGCGGCCGATGGGTCTACGAGCAGTACTTC. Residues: CASSNRRQGGRWVYEQYF.

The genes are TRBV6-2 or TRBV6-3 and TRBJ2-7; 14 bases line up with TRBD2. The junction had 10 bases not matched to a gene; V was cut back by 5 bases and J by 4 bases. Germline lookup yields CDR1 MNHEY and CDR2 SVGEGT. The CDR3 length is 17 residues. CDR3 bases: TGTGCCAGCAGTCCTCCGGGACTAGCGGGAGTTAAGTACGAGCAGTACTTC. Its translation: CASSPPGLAGVKYEQYF.

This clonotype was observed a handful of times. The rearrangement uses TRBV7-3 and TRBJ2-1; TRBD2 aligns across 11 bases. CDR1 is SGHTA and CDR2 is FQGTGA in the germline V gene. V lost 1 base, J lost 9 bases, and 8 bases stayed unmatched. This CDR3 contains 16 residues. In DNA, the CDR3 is TGTGCCAGCAGCTTAAGGGCTCCAGGACTAGCGGGTGAGCAGTTCTTC. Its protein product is CASSLRAPGLAGEQFF.

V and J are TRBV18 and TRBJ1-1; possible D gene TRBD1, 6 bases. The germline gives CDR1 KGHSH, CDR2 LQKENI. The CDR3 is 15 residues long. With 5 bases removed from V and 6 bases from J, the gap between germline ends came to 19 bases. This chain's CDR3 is CASSKKTLQGPEAFF. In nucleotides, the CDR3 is TGTGCCAGCTCAAAAAAAACCTTGCAGGGGCCTGAAGCTTTCTTT.

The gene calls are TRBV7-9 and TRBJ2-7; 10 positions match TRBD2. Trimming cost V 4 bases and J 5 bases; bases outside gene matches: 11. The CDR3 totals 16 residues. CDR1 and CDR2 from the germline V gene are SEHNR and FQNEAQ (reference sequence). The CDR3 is CASSSAMGLASNEQYF. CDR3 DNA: TGTGCCAGCAGCTCAGCTATGGGACTAGCGTCCAACGAGCAGTACTTC.

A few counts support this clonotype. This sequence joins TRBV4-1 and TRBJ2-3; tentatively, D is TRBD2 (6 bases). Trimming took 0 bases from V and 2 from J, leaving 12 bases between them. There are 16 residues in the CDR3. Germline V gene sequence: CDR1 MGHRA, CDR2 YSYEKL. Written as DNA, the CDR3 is TGCGCCAGCAGCCAAGATTCAGGACTAAACACAGATACGCAGTATTTT. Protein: CASSQDSGLNTDTQYF.

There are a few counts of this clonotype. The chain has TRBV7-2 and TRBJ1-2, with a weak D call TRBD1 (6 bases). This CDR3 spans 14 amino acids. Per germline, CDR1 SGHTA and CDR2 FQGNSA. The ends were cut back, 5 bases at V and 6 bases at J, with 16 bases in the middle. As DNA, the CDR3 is TGTGCCAGCAGCGCGAAACAGGGTATGGATGGCTACACCTTC. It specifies CASSAKQGMDGYTF.

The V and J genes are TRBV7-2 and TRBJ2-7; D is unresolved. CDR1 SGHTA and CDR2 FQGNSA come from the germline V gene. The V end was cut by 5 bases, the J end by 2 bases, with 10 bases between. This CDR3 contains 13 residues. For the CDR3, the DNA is TGTGCCAGCAGCGCTCTAGGGACCTACGAGCAGTACTTC. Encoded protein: CASSALGTYEQYF.

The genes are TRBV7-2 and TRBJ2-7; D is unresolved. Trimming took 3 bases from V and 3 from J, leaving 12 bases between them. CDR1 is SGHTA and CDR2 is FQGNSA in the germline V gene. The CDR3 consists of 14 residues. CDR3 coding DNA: TGTGCCAGCAGCTTCTACGGGCCGCTCTACGAGCAGTACTTC. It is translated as CASSFYGPLYEQYF.

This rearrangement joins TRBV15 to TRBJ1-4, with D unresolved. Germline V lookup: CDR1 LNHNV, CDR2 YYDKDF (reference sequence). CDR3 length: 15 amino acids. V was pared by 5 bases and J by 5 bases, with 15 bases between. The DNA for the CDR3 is TGTGCCACCAGCCCCCGGACTACCCAAAATGAAAAACTGTTTTTT. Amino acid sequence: CATSPRTTQNEKLFF.

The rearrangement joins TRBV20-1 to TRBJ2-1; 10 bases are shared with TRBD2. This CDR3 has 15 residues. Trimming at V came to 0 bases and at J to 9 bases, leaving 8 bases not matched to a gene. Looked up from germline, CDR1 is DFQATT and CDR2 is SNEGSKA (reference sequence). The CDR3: CSARDFSGLAFEQFF. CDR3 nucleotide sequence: TGCAGTGCTAGAGATTTTTCGGGACTAGCGTTTGAGCAGTTCTTC.

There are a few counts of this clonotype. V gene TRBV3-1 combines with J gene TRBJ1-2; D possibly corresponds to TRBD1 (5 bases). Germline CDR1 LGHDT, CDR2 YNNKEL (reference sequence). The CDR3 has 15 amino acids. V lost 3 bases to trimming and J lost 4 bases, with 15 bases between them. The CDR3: CASSHEGRAIYGYTF. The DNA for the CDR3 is TGTGCCAGCAGCCACGAGGGACGCGCGATCTATGGCTACACCTTC. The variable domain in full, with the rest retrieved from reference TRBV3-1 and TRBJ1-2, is DTAVSQTPKYLVTQMGNDKSIKCEQNLGHDTMYWYKQDSKKFLKIMFSYNNKELIINETVPNRFSPKSPDKAHLNLHINSLELGDSAVYFCASSHEGRAIYGYTFGSGTRLTVV.

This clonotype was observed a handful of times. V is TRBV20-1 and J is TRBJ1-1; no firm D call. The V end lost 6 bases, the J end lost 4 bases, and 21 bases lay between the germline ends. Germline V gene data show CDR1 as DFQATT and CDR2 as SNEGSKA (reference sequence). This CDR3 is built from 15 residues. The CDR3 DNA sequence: TGCAGTGCAAAACCTCCTAGGGTTGTTAGCACTGAAGCTTTCTTT. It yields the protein CSAKPPRVVSTEAFF.

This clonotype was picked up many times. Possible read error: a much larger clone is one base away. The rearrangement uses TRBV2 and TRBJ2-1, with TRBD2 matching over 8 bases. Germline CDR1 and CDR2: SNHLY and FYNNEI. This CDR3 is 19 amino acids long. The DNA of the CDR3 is TGTACCATCTGTTTCGGGCCTGTCGGCGGGAGGATACCCTACAATGAGCAGTTCTTC. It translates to CTICFGPVGGRIPYNEQFF. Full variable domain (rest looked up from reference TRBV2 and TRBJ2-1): EPEVTQTPSHQVTQMGQEVILRCVPISNHLYFYWYRQILGQKVEFLVSFYNNEISEKSEIFDDQFSVERPDGSNFTLKIRSTKLEDSAMYFCTICFGPVGGRIPYNEQFFGPGTRLTVL.

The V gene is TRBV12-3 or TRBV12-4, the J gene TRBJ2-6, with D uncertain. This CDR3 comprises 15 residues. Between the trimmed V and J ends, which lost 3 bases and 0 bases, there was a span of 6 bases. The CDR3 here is CASSFHSSGANVLTF. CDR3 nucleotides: TGTGCCAGCAGTTTTCATTCCTCTGGGGCCAACGTCCTGACTTTC.

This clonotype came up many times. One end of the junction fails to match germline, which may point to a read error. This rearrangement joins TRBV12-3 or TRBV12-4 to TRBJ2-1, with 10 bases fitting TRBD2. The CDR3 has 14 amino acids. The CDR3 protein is CASSLAGVNNEQFF. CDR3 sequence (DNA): TGTGCCAGCAGTCTAGCGGGAGTTAACAATGAGCAGTTCTTC.

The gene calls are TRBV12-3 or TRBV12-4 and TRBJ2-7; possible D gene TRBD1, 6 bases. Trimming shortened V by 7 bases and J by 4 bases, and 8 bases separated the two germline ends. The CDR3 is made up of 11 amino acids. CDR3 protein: CASKGVYEQYF. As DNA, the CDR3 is TGTGCCAGCAAGGGGGTATACGAGCAGTACTTC.